This note documents a single T cell receptor beta chain sequence. What it binds is not known. The data were taken from a study of T cells expressing NK-cell markers. Study in general: Source material for TCR beta repertoires consisted of sorted CD3+CD56+NKG2C+, CD3+CD56+NKG2C- and CD3+CD56-NKG2C+ T cells. Seven HCMV-seropositive donors and one seronegative donor made up the eight sequenced donors. Study-level points and caveats: A range of about 1.0-7.5% of CD8+ T cells consisted of dominant NKG2C+ clonotypes in roughly 6 donors.

5'RACE template switching with UMIs produced the TCR beta cDNA. TCRdb re-called the 5' RACE reads, yielding one record per CDR3 amino acid sequence without DNA. The sample features 550,000 to 600,000 distinct CDR3 sequences, with approximately 4% in its top ten. The sample was blood T cells: a sorted CD56 or NKG2C T cell subset, CD4+ or CD8+ T cells, or bulk PBMC T cells (not recorded which). The sequence was collected from a young man in good health.

The CDR3 protein is CASSSTNPKRADTQYF. The genes are TRBV7-2 and TRBJ2-3. There are 16 residues in the CDR3. Germline values: CDR1 SGHTA, CDR2 FQGNSA.